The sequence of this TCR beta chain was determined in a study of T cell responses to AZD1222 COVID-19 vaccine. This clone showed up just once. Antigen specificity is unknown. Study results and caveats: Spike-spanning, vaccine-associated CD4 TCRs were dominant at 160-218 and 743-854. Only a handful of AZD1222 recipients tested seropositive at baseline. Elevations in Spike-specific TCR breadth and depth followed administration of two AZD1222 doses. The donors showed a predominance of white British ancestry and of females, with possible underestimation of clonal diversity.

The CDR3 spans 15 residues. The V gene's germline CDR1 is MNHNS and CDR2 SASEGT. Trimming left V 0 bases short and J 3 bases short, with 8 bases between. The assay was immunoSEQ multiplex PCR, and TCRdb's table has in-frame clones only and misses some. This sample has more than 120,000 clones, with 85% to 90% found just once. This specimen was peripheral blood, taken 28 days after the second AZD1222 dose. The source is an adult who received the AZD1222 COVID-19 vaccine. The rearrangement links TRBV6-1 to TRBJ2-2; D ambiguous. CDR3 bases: TGTGCCAGCAGTGAAGCGCTGGGTTACACCGGGGAGCTGTTTTTT. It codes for CASSEALGYTGELFF.